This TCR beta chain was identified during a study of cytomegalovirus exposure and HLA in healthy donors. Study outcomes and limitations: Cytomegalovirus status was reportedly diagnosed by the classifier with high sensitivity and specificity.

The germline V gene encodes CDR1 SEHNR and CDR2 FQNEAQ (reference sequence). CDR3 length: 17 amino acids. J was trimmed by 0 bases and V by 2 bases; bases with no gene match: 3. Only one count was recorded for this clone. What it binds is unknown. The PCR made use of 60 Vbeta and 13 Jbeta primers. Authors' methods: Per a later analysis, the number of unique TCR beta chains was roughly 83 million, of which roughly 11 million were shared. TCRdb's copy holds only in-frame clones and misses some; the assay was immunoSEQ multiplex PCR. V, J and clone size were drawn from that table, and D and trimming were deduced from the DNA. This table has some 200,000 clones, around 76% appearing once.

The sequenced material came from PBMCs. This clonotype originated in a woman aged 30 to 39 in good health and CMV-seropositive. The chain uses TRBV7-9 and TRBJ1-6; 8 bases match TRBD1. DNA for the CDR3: TGTGCCAGCAGCTTATACAGGGGGACCTCCTATAATTCACCCCTCCACTTT. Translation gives CASSLYRGTSYNSPLHF.